The source of this T cell receptor beta chain is a study of cytomegalovirus exposure and HLA in healthy donors. Study outcomes and limitations: Most TCRs appeared rarely, but some public TCRs recurred in many donors. A missense variant in DCLRE1C was later tied to TCR beta V- and J-gene trimming.

The PCR employed 60 Vbeta primers together with 13 Jbeta primers. Original analysis: Among the unique TCR beta chains that a later analysis counted, about 81 million in all, 9.5 million to 12 million were shared. The protocol was immunoSEQ multiplex PCR, while the TCRdb copy is restricted to in-frame clones and leaves out a portion. V, J and clone size are taken as reported in that table, and D and trimming were inferred from the DNA itself. The sample shows 150,000 to 200,000 clones, roughly 87% of them seen only once. V gave up 0 bases and J gave up 0 bases, with 9 bases separating them. Germline CDR1 and CDR2: GTSNPN and SVGIG (reference sequence). CDR3 length: 15 amino acids. For this clone: Its cognate antigen is unknown.

The V and J genes are TRBV30 and TRBJ1-3; D not certain. Sequencing was done on a sample of PBMCs. The receptor's source is a girl under three years old in good health and CMV-seronegative. CDR3 DNA: TGTGCCTGGAGTGTCCCCCCAGACTCTGGAAACACCATATATTTT. Translating it yields CAWSVPPDSGNTIYF.